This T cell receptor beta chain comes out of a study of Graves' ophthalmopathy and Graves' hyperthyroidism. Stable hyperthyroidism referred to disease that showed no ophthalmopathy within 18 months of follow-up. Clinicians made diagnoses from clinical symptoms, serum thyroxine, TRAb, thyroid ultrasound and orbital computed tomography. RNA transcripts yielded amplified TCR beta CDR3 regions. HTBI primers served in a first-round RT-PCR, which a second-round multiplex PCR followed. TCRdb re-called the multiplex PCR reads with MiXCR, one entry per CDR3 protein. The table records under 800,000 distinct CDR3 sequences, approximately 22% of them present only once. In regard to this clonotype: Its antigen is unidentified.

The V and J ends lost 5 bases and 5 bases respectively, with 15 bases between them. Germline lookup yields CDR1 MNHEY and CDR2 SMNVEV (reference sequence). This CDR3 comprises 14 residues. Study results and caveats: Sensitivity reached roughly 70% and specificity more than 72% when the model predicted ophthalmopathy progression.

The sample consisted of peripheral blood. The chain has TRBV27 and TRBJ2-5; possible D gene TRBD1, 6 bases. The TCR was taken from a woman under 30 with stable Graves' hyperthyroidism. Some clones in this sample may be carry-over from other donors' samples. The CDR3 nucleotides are TGTGCCAGCAGTCCCCGGACAGTAAGGGAGACCCAGTACTTC. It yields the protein CASSPRTVRETQYF.